This TCR beta chain was identified during a study of OX40 agonist ivuxolimab in advanced cancers. This clone came up once. Trimming at V came to 3 bases and at J to 3 bases, leaving 4 bases not matched to a gene. The germline V gene encodes CDR1 SGHTA and CDR2 FQGTGA. CDR3 length: 15 amino acids. The protocol was immunoSEQ multiplex PCR, while the TCRdb copy is restricted to in-frame clones and leaves out a portion. The table has approximately 13,000 clones, around 73% seen once. The input for sequencing was CD4+ or CD8+ T cells sorted from blood, taken in a trial of the OX40 agonist ivuxolimab. V is TRBV7-3 and J is TRBJ2-1; 8 nucleotides agree with TRBD1. This TCR came from an adult with an advanced solid tumor such as melanoma, head and neck, liver or kidney cancer. CDR3 nucleotide sequence: TGTGCCAGCAGCTTGACAGGGGAGGACTACAATGAGCAGTTCTTC. Translating gives CASSLTGEDYNEQFF.